The 21 T cell receptor beta chains listed next were all sequenced from one sample in a study of T cells in Graves' hyperthyroidism and ophthalmopathy. Amplified TCR beta CDR3 regions derived from RNA transcripts. First-round RT-PCR targeting the TCR CDR3 was performed with the HTBI primer set. TCRdb called the multiplex PCR reads again in MiXCR, with one record for every CDR3 protein. Found here are a few hundred thousand distinct CDR3 sequences, around 14% of them singletons; the top ten hold less than 9.5%. The material sequenced was blood. The receptor set was obtained from a woman aged 25-40 years with Graves' hyperthyroidism.

The chain couples TRBV29-1 to TRBJ1-2; TRBD1 agrees at 7 bases. The CDR3 has 13 residues. Losses at the gene ends were 7 bases for V and 5 bases for J; bases not matched to a gene: 10. The germline V gene encodes CDR1 SQVTM and CDR2 ANQGSEA. The CDR3 protein is CSADDRVGYGYTF. The CDR3 coding sequence is TGCAGCGCGGACGACAGGGTTGGTTATGGCTACACCTTC.

This clonotype was observed at least ten times. The chain recombines TRBV4-1 with TRBJ2-7, with TRBD2 matching 7 bases. The germline CDR1 and CDR2 sequences are MGHRA and YSYEKL. The CDR3 is made up of 16 amino acids. The J segment lost 0 bases and the V segment lost 4 bases, leaving 9 bases of the junction unmatched. The CDR3: CASSLGAAGDSYEQYF. CDR3 nucleotides: TGCGCCAGCAGCCTAGGAGCGGCGGGAGACTCCTACGAGCAGTACTTC.

This clonotype was observed at least ten times. The genes are TRBV20-1 and TRBJ2-1; D is perhaps TRBD1 (5 bases). The CDR3 is 14 residues long. V was pared by 3 bases and J by 4 bases, with 13 bases between. Germline CDR1 DFQATT, CDR2 SNEGSKA (reference sequence). This CDR3 is CSASQLGEYNEQFF. In DNA form, the CDR3 reads TGCAGTGCTAGCCAGCTAGGGGAATACAATGAGCAGTTCTTC.

This clonotype showed up many times. The chain recombines TRBV2 with TRBJ2-1; 8 bases line up with TRBD2. V trimming: 6 bases; J trimming: 3 bases; junction bases outside the gene matches: 7. In germline, CDR1 is SNHLY, CDR2 FYNNEI. CDR3 size: 15 residues. The CDR3 bases are TGTGCCAGCAGCGGGGGTCTAGCGGGCTACAATGAGCAGTTCTTC. It is translated as CASSGGLAGYNEQFF. Using reference TRBV2 and TRBJ2-1 for the parts outside the CDR3, the full variable domain is EPEVTQTPSHQVTQMGQEVILRCVPISNHLYFYWYRQILGQKVEFLVSFYNNEISEKSEIFDDQFSVERPDGSNFTLKIRSTKLEDSAMYFCASSGGLAGYNEQFFGPGTRLTVL.

This clonotype was recorded many times. The gene calls are TRBV15 and TRBJ2-3, with 12 bases lining up with TRBD2. CDR3 length: 16 residues. V was pared by 6 bases and J by 0 bases, with 4 bases of the junction left unmatched. From germline, CDR1 is LNHNV and CDR2 YYDKDF (reference sequence). The chain's CDR3 is CATRTSGRVSTDTQYF. The CDR3 DNA sequence: TGTGCCACCAGGACTAGCGGGAGAGTTAGCACAGATACGCAGTATTTT.

In its sample, this clonotype was seen many times. The rearrangement uses TRBV29-1 and TRBJ2-3; possible D gene TRBD2, 5 bases. V was cut by 1 base and J by 5 bases, with 10 bases left in between. Looked up from germline, CDR1 is SQVTM and CDR2 is ANQGSEA. The CDR3 covers 13 residues. The CDR3, as DNA: TGCAGCGTTGAAGTTGGAGGCAGAGATACGCAGTATTTT. Protein sequence: CSVEVGGRDTQYF.

The table lists this clonotype with many counts. V gene TRBV18 combines with J gene TRBJ2-4, with TRBD1 matching over 10 bases. Losses at the gene ends were 4 bases for V and 1 base for J; bases not matched to a gene: 1. CDR3 length equals 15 residues. Looked up from germline, CDR1 is KGHSH and CDR2 is LQKENI. The CDR3 bases are TGTGCCAGCTCACTGGGACAGGGGGCCAAAAACATTCAGTACTTC. It is translated as CASSLGQGAKNIQYF.

In this sample, this clonotype turned up many times. The chain joins TRBV18 to TRBJ1-2; no definite D call. V lost 3 bases to trimming and J lost 2 bases, with 7 bases between them. CDR1 and CDR2 from the germline V gene are KGHSH and LQKENI. The CDR3 spans 13 residues. CDR3 sequence (DNA): TGTGCCAGCTCACCTACAGACAACTATGGCTACACCTTC. Translated: CASSPTDNYGYTF.

The chain joins TRBV6-6 to TRBJ1-4, with TRBD1 matching 7 bases. CDR3 length: 14 residues. J was trimmed by 6 bases and V by 0 bases; bases with no gene match: 1. CDR1 MNHNY and CDR2 SVGAGI come from the germline V gene (reference sequence). In DNA, the CDR3 is TGTGCCAGCAGTTACTCGGGGACAGATGAAAAACTGTTTTTT. Residues: CASSYSGTDEKLFF.

This clonotype appeared many times. This sequence joins TRBV5-1 and TRBJ2-3, with 12 bases identical to TRBD2. With 4 bases clipped from V and 0 bases from J, the junction kept 6 bases outside the gene matches. The CDR3 sequence is 17 residues long. Germline CDR1 and CDR2: SGHRS and YFSETQ. This CDR3 is CASSETSGRFSTDTQYF. The CDR3, as DNA: TGCGCCAGCAGCGAGACTAGCGGGAGATTCAGCACAGATACGCAGTATTTT.

There are a few counts of this clonotype. The chain uses TRBV20-1 and TRBJ2-3; 9 positions match TRBD2. Germline CDR1 DFQATT, CDR2 SNEGSKA (reference sequence). The CDR3 is 16 amino acids. The V segment lost 1 base and the J segment 5 bases; nucleotides outside the gene matches: 10. This CDR3 is CSARAAEAGGQDTQYF. The CDR3 DNA is TGCAGTGCTAGAGCGGCCGAAGCGGGGGGTCAAGATACGCAGTATTTT.

In this sample, this clonotype turned up many times. The chain carries TRBV28 and TRBJ2-5, with 8 nucleotides matching TRBD1. Trimming removed 5 bases from V and 4 bases from J; junction bases left unmatched: 6. Germline V CDR1 and CDR2: MDHEN, SYDVKM. This CDR3 contains 14 residues. The CDR3 spells CASSRSDRGETQYF. The CDR3 DNA follows: TGTGCCAGCAGTAGATCCGACAGGGGAGAGACCCAGTACTTC.

This clonotype has a count of ten or more. The chain joins TRBV6-6 to TRBJ2-1; 10 nucleotides align to TRBD2. The V gene end was trimmed by 2 bases and the J gene end by 8 bases; junction bases not matched to a gene: 9. Germline V gene sequence: CDR1 MNHNY, CDR2 SVGAGI (reference sequence). The CDR3 has 16 amino acids. This chain's CDR3 is CASSYGSGRAMDEQFF. Here the CDR3 DNA reads TGTGCCAGCAGTTACGGCAGCGGGAGGGCCATGGATGAGCAGTTCTTC.

This clonotype was counted many times. V is TRBV7-2 and J is TRBJ2-1; D possibly corresponds to TRBD2 (6 bases). V was shortened by 5 bases and J by 8 bases, with 28 bases between the two germline ends. This CDR3 is built from 18 residues. CDR1 is SGHTA, CDR2 FQGNSA, per germline. The CDR3 DNA follows: TGTGCCAGCAGCCCACTGGGGGGTAGCGGTTATCCTCGGCATGAGCAGTTCTTC. Its protein product is CASSPLGGSGYPRHEQFF.

This clonotype was found many times. The gene calls are TRBV7-2 and TRBJ2-3, with D possibly matching TRBD1 (6 bases). Trimming took off 2 bases at V and 2 bases at J, with 17 bases between the two ends. The length of the CDR3 is 17 residues. The V gene's germline CDR1 is SGHTA and CDR2 FQGNSA. Written as DNA, the CDR3 is TGTGCCAGCAGCTTAAAGGGGGATGGAAGATTCACAGATACGCAGTATTTT. The encoded protein is CASSLKGDGRFTDTQYF.

This clonotype was detected ten times or more. The gene calls are TRBV30 and TRBJ1-5; D is unclear. The CDR3 runs 12 residues. CDR1 GTSNPN and CDR2 SVGIG come from the germline V gene (reference sequence). The V end lost 4 bases, the J end lost 6 bases, and 10 bases lay between the germline ends. The CDR3 is CAWNLVGQPQHF. The CDR3 nucleotides are TGTGCCTGGAATCTGGTGGGTCAGCCCCAGCATTTT.

The CDR3 bases are TGTGCCAGCAGCCAAGAATTAGGGGAAGGAGCTGAAGCTTTCTTT. This translates into CASSQELGEGAEAFF. V and J are TRBV14 and TRBJ1-1, with a possible D match to TRBD1 (5 bases). This CDR3 region has 15 residues. Germline values: CDR1 SGHDN, CDR2 FVKESK. The V end lost 0 bases, the J end lost 6 bases, and 14 bases lay between the germline ends.

This clonotype appeared once. The CDR3 region has the DNA TGCGCCAGCAGCCCAGCGACAGGGAGCCCAACTAGCGATTACAATGAGCAGTTCTTC. It translates to CASSPATGSPTSDYNEQFF. The V gene is TRBV4-3, the J gene TRBJ2-1; D is tentatively TRBD1 or TRBD2 (7 bases each). The CDR3 has 19 amino acids. V shed 4 bases and J shed 4 bases, with 26 bases lying between them. CDR1 and CDR2 from the germline V gene are LGHNA and YSLEER.

The rearrangement uses TRBV3-1 and TRBJ2-3; maybe TRBD1 (8 bases). Trimming cost V 6 bases and J 5 bases, with 18 bases left between them. This CDR3 is 15 amino acids long. Germline V CDR1 and CDR2: LGHDT, YNNKEL (reference sequence). As DNA, the CDR3 is TGTGCCAGCAGGGAAACAGGGGGGAGGGGAGATACGCAGTATTTT. Its protein product is CASRETGGRGDTQYF.

The gene calls are TRBV29-1 and TRBJ2-2; 11 bases line up with TRBD2. Per the germline V gene, CDR1 is SQVTM and CDR2 is ANQGSEA. The CDR3 is 15 residues long. Unmatched junction bases numbered 4, after V lost 2 bases and J lost 5 bases. CDR3 nucleotide sequence: TGCAGCGTTGAAAGACTAGCGGGACATACCGGGGAGCTGTTTTTT. Translating it yields CSVERLAGHTGELFF.

This clonotype was observed at least ten times. The chain employs TRBV11-1 and TRBJ2-7, with D tentatively TRBD2 (5 bases). The V gene lost 2 bases and the J gene lost 0 bases, with 11 bases spanning the gap. The germline V gene encodes CDR1 SGHAT and CDR2 FQDESV (reference sequence). The CDR3 is made up of 15 amino acids. The CDR3 nucleotides are TGTGCCAGCAGCTTACGGACTCCGGGCTCCTACGAGCAGTACTTC. Amino acids: CASSLRTPGSYEQYF.